This T cell receptor beta chain was identified during a study of OX40 agonist ivuxolimab in advanced cancers. Study-wide background: It was ivuxolimab, an agonistic anti-OX40 (CD134) antibody, that patients were treated with.

With 3 bases removed from V and 7 bases from J, the gap between germline ends came to 13 bases. Germline V gene sequence: CDR1 LNHDA, CDR2 SQIVND (reference sequence). The CDR3 runs to 14 residues. The repertoire was sequenced with immunoSEQ multiplex PCR; TCRdb's copy has only in-frame clones and lacks some. The sample has fewer than 60,000 clones, roughly nine tenths seen once; the top ten hold about 14%. With regard to this clone: Its antigen is unidentified.

Study findings and constraints: At 0.1 to 3.0 mg/kg, CD4+ and CD8+ blood T cells expanded clonally by week 6.

The rearrangement links TRBV19 to TRBJ2-1, with D perhaps matching TRBD1 (6 bases). The source material was CD4+ or CD8+ T cells sorted from blood, sampled in a trial of the OX40 agonist ivuxolimab. The clonotype comes from an adult with an advanced solid tumor such as melanoma, head and neck, liver or kidney cancer. CDR3 DNA: TGTGCCAGTAGTATTAATCAGGGGATGAATGAGCAGTTCTTC. It encodes CASSINQGMNEQFF.